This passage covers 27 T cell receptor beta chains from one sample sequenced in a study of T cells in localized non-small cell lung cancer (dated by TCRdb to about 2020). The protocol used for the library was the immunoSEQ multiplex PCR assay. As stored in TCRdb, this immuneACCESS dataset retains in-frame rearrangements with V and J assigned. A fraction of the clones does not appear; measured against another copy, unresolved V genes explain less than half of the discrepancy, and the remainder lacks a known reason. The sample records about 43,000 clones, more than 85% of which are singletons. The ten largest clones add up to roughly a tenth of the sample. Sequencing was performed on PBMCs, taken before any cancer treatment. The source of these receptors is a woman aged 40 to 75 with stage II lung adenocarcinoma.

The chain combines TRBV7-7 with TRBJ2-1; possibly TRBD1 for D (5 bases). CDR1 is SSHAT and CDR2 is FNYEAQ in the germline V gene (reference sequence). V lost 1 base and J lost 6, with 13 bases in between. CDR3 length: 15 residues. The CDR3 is CASSLEPGLGNEQFF. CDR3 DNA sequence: TGTGCCAGCAGCTTAGAACCAGGGTTGGGCAATGAGCAGTTCTTC.

The CDR3 spells CASSLVVETQYF. CDR3 DNA: TGTGCCAGCAGCTTAGTTGTCGAGACCCAGTACTTC. The chain carries TRBV7-9 and TRBJ2-5; D is unresolved. Trimming left V 1 base short and J 5 bases short, with 5 bases between. The CDR3 is 12 amino acids. The germline CDR1 and CDR2 sequences are SEHNR and FQNEAQ (reference sequence). The entire variable domain, with the rest obtained from reference TRBV7-9 and TRBJ2-5, is as follows: DTGVSQNPRHKITKRGQNVTFRCDPISEHNRLYWYRQTLGQGPEFLTYFQNEAQLEKSRLLSDRFSAERPKGSFSTLEIQRTEQGDSAMYLCASSLVVETQYFGPGTRLLVL.

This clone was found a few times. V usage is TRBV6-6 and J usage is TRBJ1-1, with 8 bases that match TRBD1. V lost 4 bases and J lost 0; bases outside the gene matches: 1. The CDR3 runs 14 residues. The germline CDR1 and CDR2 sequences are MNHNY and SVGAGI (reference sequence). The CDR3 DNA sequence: TGTGCCAGCAGTTGGGACAGGTTGAACACTGAAGCTTTCTTT. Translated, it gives CASSWDRLNTEAFF.

The CDR3 nucleotides are TGTGCCACCAGCAGAGATCGAATTGAGACCCAGTACTTC. The encoded protein is CATSRDRIETQYF. The genes are TRBV15 and TRBJ2-5; unclear D gene. The CDR3 sequence is 13 residues long. The germline gives CDR1 LNHNV, CDR2 YYDKDF (reference sequence). Trimming took 0 bases from V and 5 from J, leaving 7 bases between them.

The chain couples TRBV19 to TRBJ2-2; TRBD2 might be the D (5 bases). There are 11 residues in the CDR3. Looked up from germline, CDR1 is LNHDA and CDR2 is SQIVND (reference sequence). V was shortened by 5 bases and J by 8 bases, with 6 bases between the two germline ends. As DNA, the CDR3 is TGTGCCAGTAGTGGAGGTGGGGAGCTGTTTTTT. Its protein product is CASSGGGELFF.

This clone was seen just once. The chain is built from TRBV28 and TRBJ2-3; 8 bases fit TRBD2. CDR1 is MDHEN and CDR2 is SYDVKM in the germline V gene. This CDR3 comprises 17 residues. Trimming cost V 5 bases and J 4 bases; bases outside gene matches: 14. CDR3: CASSLPLAGGGSDTQYF. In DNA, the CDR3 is TGTGCCAGCAGTCTCCCACTTGCGGGAGGCGGGTCAGATACGCAGTATTTT.

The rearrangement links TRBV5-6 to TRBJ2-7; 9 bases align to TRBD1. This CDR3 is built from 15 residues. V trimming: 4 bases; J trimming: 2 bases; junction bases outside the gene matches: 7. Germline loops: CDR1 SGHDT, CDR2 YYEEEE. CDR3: CASSPGTGSTYEQYF. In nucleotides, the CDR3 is TGTGCCAGCAGCCCCGGGACAGGGAGTACCTACGAGCAGTACTTC.

CDR3 region: CSAGQNYGYTF. In DNA, the CDR3 is TGCAGTGCAGGACAGAACTATGGCTACACCTTC. J is TRBJ1-2 and V is TRBV20-1; a possible D gene is TRBD1 (6 bases). Germline V gene sequence: CDR1 DFQATT, CDR2 SNEGSKA (reference sequence). V was clipped by 6 bases and J by 2 bases, with 7 bases between them. CDR3 length equals 11 residues.

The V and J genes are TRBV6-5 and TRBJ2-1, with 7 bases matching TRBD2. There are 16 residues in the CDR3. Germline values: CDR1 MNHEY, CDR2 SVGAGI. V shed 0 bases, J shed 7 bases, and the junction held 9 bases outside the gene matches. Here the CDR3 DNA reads TGTGCCAGCAGTTACTCGAAAGGCGGGGGAGGGAATGAGCAGTTCTTC. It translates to CASSYSKGGGGNEQFF.

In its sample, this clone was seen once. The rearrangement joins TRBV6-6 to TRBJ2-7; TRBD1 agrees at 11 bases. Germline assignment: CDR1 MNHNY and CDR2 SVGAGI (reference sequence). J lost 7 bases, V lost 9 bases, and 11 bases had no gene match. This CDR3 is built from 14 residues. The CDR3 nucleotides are TGTGCCAGTAGGACCGGGACAGGGGGTCGGGAGCAGTACTTC. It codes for CASRTGTGGREQYF.

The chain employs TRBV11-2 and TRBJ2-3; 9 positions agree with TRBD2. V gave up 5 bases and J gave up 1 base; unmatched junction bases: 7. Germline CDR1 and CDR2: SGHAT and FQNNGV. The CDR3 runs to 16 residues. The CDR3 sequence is CASSKGAGGGTDTQYF. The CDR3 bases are TGTGCCAGCAGCAAAGGGGCGGGAGGGGGCACAGATACGCAGTATTTT.

The CDR3 DNA sequence: TGTGCCAGCAGACTCCCGGGAGCACAAAATACGCAGTATTTT. Protein product: CASRLPGAQNTQYF. The gene calls are TRBV6-1 and TRBJ2-3, with D possibly matching TRBD2 (6 bases). This CDR3 region has 14 residues. Trimming stripped 6 bases from V and 7 bases from J, with 17 bases between. Germline assignment: CDR1 MNHNS and CDR2 SASEGT.

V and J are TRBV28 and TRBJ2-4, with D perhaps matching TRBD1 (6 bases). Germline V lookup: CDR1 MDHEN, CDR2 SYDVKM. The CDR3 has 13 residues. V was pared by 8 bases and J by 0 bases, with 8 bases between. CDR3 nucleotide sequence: TGTGCCAGCCAGGACAGAGCCAAAAACATTCAGTACTTC. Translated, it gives CASQDRAKNIQYF.

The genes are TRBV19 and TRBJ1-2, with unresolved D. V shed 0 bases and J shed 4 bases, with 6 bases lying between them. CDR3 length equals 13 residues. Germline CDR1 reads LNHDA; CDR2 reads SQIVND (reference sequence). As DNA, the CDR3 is TGTGCCAGTAGTATAGATGCTTTCTATGGCTACACCTTC. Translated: CASSIDAFYGYTF.

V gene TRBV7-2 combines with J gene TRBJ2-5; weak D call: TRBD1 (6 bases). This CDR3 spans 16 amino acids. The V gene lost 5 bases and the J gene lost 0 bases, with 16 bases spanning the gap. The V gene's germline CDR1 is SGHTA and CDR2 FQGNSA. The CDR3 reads CASSHWGQINQETQYF. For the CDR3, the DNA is TGTGCCAGCAGCCACTGGGGGCAGATTAACCAAGAGACCCAGTACTTC.

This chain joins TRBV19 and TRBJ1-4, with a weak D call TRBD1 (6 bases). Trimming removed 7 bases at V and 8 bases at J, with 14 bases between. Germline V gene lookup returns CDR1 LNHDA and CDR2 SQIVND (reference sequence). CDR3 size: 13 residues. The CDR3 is CASTYREREKLFF. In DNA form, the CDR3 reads TGTGCCAGTACCTACAGGGAACGCGAAAAACTGTTTTTT.

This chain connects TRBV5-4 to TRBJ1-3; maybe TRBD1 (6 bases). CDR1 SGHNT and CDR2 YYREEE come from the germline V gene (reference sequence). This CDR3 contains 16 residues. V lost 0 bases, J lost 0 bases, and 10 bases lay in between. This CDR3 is CASSLDRDLSGNTIYF. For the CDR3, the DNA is TGTGCCAGCAGCTTGGACAGGGACCTCTCTGGAAACACCATATATTTT.

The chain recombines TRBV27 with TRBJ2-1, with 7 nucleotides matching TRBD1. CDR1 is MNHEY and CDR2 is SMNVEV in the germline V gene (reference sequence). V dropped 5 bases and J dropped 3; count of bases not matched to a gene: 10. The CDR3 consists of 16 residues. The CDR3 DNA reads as TGTGCCAGCAGTCGCCCCTCGGGACAGATCTACAATGAGCAGTTCTTC. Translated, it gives CASSRPSGQIYNEQFF.

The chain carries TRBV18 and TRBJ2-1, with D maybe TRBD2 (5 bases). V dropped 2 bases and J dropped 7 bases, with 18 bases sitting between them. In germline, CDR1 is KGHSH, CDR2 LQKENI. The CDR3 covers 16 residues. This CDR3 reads CASSPAVATLGNEQFF. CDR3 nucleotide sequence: TGTGCCAGCTCACCAGCAGTAGCGACCTTAGGGAATGAGCAGTTCTTC.

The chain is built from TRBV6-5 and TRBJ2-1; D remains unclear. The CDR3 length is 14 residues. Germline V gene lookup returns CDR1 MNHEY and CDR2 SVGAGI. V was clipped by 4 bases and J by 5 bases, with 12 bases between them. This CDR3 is CASSSLTNHNEQFF. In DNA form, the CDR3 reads TGTGCCAGCAGTTCGCTGACAAACCACAATGAGCAGTTCTTC.

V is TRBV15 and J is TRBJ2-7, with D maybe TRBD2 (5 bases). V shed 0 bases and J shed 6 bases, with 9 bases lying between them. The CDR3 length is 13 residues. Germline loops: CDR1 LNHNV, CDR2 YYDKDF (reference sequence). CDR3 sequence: CATSRERASEQYF. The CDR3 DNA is TGTGCCACCAGCAGAGAGCGGGCAAGCGAGCAGTACTTC.

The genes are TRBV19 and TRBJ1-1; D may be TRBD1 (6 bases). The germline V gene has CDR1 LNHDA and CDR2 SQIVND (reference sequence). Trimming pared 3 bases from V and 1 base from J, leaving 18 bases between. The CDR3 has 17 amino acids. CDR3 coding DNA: TGTGCCAGTAGTATTCTACTACAGGGCGGGTCGAACACTGAAGCTTTCTTT. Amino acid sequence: CASSILLQGGSNTEAFF. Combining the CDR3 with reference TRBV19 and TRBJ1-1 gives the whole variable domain DGGITQSPKYLFRKEGQNVTLSCEQNLNHDAMYWYRQDPGQGLRLIYYSQIVNDFQKGDIAEGYSVSREKKESFPLTVTSAQKNPTAFYLCASSILLQGGSNTEAFFGQGTRLTVV.

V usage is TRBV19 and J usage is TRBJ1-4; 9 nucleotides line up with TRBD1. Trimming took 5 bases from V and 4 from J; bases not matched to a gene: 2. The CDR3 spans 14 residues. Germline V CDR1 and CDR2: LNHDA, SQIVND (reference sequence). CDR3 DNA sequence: TGTGCCAGTAGTGGGACAGGGAGTAATGAAAAACTGTTTTTT. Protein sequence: CASSGTGSNEKLFF. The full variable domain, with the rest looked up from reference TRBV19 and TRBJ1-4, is DGGITQSPKYLFRKEGQNVTLSCEQNLNHDAMYWYRQDPGQGLRLIYYSQIVNDFQKGDIAEGYSVSREKKESFPLTVTSAQKNPTAFYLCASSGTGSNEKLFFGSGTQLSVL.

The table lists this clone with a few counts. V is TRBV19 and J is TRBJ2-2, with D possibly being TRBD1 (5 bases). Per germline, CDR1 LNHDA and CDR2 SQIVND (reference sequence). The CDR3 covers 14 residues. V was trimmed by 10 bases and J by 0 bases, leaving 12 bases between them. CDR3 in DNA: TGTGCCACCCACGACAGTACGAACACCGGGGAGCTGTTTTTT. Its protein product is CATHDSTNTGELFF. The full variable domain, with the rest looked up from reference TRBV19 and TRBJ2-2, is DGGITQSPKYLFRKEGQNVTLSCEQNLNHDAMYWYRQDPGQGLRLIYYSQIVNDFQKGDIAEGYSVSREKKESFPLTVTSAQKNPTAFYLCATHDSTNTGELFFGEGSRLTVL.

CDR3 in DNA: TGCAGCGCAGATCCGGGATCCTATGGCTACACCTTC. Protein sequence: CSADPGSYGYTF. This rearrangement joins TRBV29-1 to TRBJ1-2; D is undetermined. Per germline, CDR1 SQVTM and CDR2 ANQGSEA. The V end was cut by 7 bases, the J end by 4 bases, with 13 bases between. The CDR3 loop spans 12 amino acids.

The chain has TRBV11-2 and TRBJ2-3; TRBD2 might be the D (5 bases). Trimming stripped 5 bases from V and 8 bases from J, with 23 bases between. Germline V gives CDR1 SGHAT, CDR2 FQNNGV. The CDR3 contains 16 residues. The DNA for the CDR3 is TGTGCCAGCAGCGACTACCCCGGCCGGAGATCTGGTACGCAGTATTTT. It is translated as CASSDYPGRRSGTQYF.

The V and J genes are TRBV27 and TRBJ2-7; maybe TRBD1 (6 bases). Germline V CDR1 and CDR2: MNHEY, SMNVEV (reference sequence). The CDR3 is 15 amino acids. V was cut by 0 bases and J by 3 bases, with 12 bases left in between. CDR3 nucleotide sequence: TGTGCCAGCAGTTTATCGGTCGGACAGAACTACGAGCAGTACTTC. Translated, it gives CASSLSVGQNYEQYF.